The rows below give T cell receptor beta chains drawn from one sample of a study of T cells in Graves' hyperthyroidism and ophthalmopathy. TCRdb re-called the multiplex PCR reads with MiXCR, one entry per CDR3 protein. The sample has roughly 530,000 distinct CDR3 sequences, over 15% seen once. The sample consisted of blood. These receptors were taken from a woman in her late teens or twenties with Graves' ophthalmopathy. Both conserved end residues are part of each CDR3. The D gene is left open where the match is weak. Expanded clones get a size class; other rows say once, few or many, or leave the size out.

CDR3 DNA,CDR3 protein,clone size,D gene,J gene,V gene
TGTGCCAGTAGTATTTCTGCGGGGCAAGAGACCCAGTACTTC,CASSISAGQETQYF,few,-,TRBJ2-5,TRBV19
TGTGCCAGCAGTTGGAACAGGGGTGACACTGAAGCTTTCTTT,CASSWNRGDTEAFF,-,TRBD1,TRBJ1-1,TRBV28
TGCAGTGCTAGAGGGGCCCAAAACATGAACACTGAAGCTTTCTTT,CSARGAQNMNTEAFF,-,-,TRBJ1-1,TRBV20-1
TGTGCCTGGAGGGGACAGTTCAATCAGCCCCAGCATTTT,CAWRGQFNQPQHF,once,TRBD1,TRBJ1-5,TRBV30
TGTGCCAGCAGTTTATCTGGGGTTGGTCAGCCCCAGCATTTT,CASSLSGVGQPQHF,many,-,TRBJ1-5,TRBV27
TGTGCCAGCAGCTACGGGGCCAATGAGCAGTTCTTC,CASSYGANEQFF,many,-,TRBJ2-1,TRBV7-9
TGCAGTGCTAGAATCGTGGGACTAGCGGGGCCCGGGGAGCTGTTTTTT,CSARIVGLAGPGELFF,many,TRBD2,TRBJ2-2,TRBV20-1
TGTGCCACCGCACCGGGACAGGGGTCCGAGCAGTACTTC,CATAPGQGSEQYF,many,TRBD1,TRBJ2-7,TRBV27
TGTGCCAGCAGTTCCGACAGGGGGTATTCACCCCTCCACTTT,CASSSDRGYSPLHF,-,TRBD1,TRBJ1-6,TRBV6-2/TRBV6-3
TGCAGCGTTGAAGATCGGAAGGGCGGGAGGGCCGTCGCCTACGAGCAGTACTTC,CSVEDRKGGRAVAYEQYF,-,TRBD2,TRBJ2-7,TRBV29-1
TGTGCCAGCAGCCGGTCGAACGGTAACTATGGCTACACCTTC,CASSRSNGNYGYTF,-,-,TRBJ1-2,TRBV4-2
TGTGCCTGGGGGACCCGGGACAGGGTCTACGAGCAGTACTTC,CAWGTRDRVYEQYF,-,TRBD1,TRBJ2-7,TRBV30
TGTGCCAGCAGTTTATGGGACAGGGGCACAGATACGCAGTATTTT,CASSLWDRGTDTQYF,many,TRBD1,TRBJ2-3,TRBV28
TGTGCCAGCAGCCAGGGACCCTCCAGCTTGGGGTTCTTC,CASSQGPSSLGFF,few,-,TRBJ2-1,TRBV5-8
TGTGCCAGCAGCGCAGGGGAGGGAAGTGGGGCCAACGTCCTGACTTTC,CASSAGEGSGANVLTF,few,-,TRBJ2-6,TRBV9
TGCGCCAGCAGCCAAGGGGAGGACCCTTCTGAAAAACTGTTTTTT,CASSQGEDPSEKLFF,-,-,TRBJ1-4,TRBV4-3
TGTGCCAGCAGCTGGGACAGGAACACCTACAATGAGCAGTTCTTC,CASSWDRNTYNEQFF,many,TRBD1,TRBJ2-1,TRBV11-2
TGTGCCAGCAGATTCGACAGGAGCGGTAATCAGCCCCAGCATTTT,CASRFDRSGNQPQHF,few,-,TRBJ1-5,TRBV27
TGTGCCAGCAGTTTATTCCTCGGGCAGTCCTATGGCTACACCTTC,CASSLFLGQSYGYTF,many,-,TRBJ1-2,TRBV28
TGTGCCTGGAGTGTTAGCGACTCGGGAGAGCAGTTCTTC,CAWSVSDSGEQFF,many,-,TRBJ2-1,TRBV30
TGTGCCAGCAGTCCCCGCGAGGGTACACCCCTCCACTTT,CASSPREGTPLHF,few,-,TRBJ1-6,TRBV27
TGTGCCAGCAGCCAAGCCAACCGCCAAGAGACCCAGTACTTC,CASSQANRQETQYF,many,-,TRBJ2-5,TRBV3-1
TGTGCCAGCAGTGAGGATCTCATCGGAGGCTACACCTTC,CASSEDLIGGYTF,many,-,TRBJ1-2,TRBV2
TGTGCCAGCAGTTACGTTGGGGCTAGCGGGAGTGGCGAGCAGTACTTC,CASSYVGASGSGEQYF,many,TRBD2,TRBJ2-7,TRBV6-1
TGTGCCTGGAGACTGGCAGGGGGTTACGGGTCACCCCTCCACTTT,CAWRLAGGYGSPLHF,-,TRBD1,TRBJ1-6,TRBV30
TGTGCCTGGAGCGAACCGGACAGGGTGGGAGAGACCCAGTACTTC,CAWSEPDRVGETQYF,many,TRBD1,TRBJ2-5,TRBV30
TGCAGTGCCAAACGAGGGAGCACTGAAGCTTTCTTT,CSAKRGSTEAFF,many,-,TRBJ1-1,TRBV20-1
TGTGCCAGCAGTGAATACGGGGAGTACGAGCAGTACTTC,CASSEYGEYEQYF,-,-,TRBJ2-7,TRBV25-1
TGTGCCAGCAGTTTATCAATGGAGACAGCGTATAATTCACCCCTCCACTTT,CASSLSMETAYNSPLHF,many,-,TRBJ1-6,TRBV27
TGTGCCAGCAGAGGCAAGTGGGGGCGTTCAGTGGATACGCAGTATTTT,CASRGKWGRSVDTQYF,many,-,TRBJ2-3,TRBV2
TGTGCCATCAGTGAGGGGACAGGGCCAGATACGCAGTATTTT,CAISEGTGPDTQYF,-,TRBD1,TRBJ2-3,TRBV10-3
TGTGCCAGCAGCTCGGGACAGGGGAGCTACGAGCAGTACTTC,CASSSGQGSYEQYF,many,TRBD1,TRBJ2-7,TRBV11-3
TGTGCCTGGAGGGTCTACATGAACACTGAAGCTTTCTTT,CAWRVYMNTEAFF,many,-,TRBJ1-1,TRBV30
TGTGCCAGCAGGGCCAACAATGAGCAGCTCTTC,CASRANNEQLF,-,-,TRBJ2-1,TRBV9
TGTGCCAGCAGTTACTCTTTGCGTAAGGGTGGCTACACCTTC,CASSYSLRKGGYTF,many,-,TRBJ1-2,TRBV6-5
TGCAGTGCCACCCATGGGGATGAGCAGTTCTTC,CSATHGDEQFF,-,-,TRBJ2-1,TRBV20-1
TGTGCCAGCAGTCGTGGGACGACAGTCACTGAAGCTTTCTTT,CASSRGTTVTEAFF,-,-,TRBJ1-1,TRBV28
TGCAGCGTTGAGGGGGCAGGGGGTTTGGAGCAGTTCTTC,CSVEGAGGLEQFF,-,TRBD1,TRBJ2-1,TRBV29-1
TGTGCCAGCAGCCTATCCAGGGGATCACCCCTCCACTTT,CASSLSRGSPLHF,few,-,TRBJ1-6,TRBV14
TGTGCCAGCAGTTTATCATTCACCCGCGGGACAGGGGACTACGAGCAGTACTTC,CASSLSFTRGTGDYEQYF,many,TRBD1,TRBJ2-7,TRBV28
TGCAGCGTTGACAAACAGGGAGGCGAGCAGTACTTC,CSVDKQGGEQYF,few,-,TRBJ2-7,TRBV29-1
TGTGCCAGCAGTTCCCAGGGTAACTCCTACAATGAGCAGTTCTTC,CASSSQGNSYNEQFF,-,-,TRBJ2-1,TRBV27
TGTGCCAGCAACGGGGGCGGAGGAAACATTCAGTACTTC,CASNGGGGNIQYF,many,-,TRBJ2-4,TRBV27
TGTGCCAGCGAATTACAGGGGGGCGATGAGCAGTTCTTC,CASELQGGDEQFF,many,TRBD1,TRBJ2-1,TRBV2
TGTGCCAGCAGCGGGACAGAGGACACCGGGGAGCTGTTTTTT,CASSGTEDTGELFF,-,TRBD1,TRBJ2-2,TRBV6-1
TGTGCCAGCAGCAAAGGGACAGCGCAAGAGACCCAGTACTTC,CASSKGTAQETQYF,-,TRBD1,TRBJ2-5,TRBV5-4
TGTGCCTGGAGTCCAGGGTGGGGAGAGACCCAGTACTTC,CAWSPGWGETQYF,many,-,TRBJ2-5,TRBV30
TGCAGTGCTAGATATTCCGGGGACAGGAAGAGTGGCGAGCAGTACTTC,CSARYSGDRKSGEQYF,-,TRBD1,TRBJ2-7,TRBV20-1
TGTGCCAGCAGTTTAGCGCTAACTGGGGTCCATGAGCAGTTCTTC,CASSLALTGVHEQFF,many,-,TRBJ2-1,TRBV12-3/TRBV12-4
TGTGCCAGCAGTAAGGGACTAGCTGCTGGTTTCGGTTCAGTTGCAGATACGCAGTATTTT,CASSKGLAAGFGSVADTQYF,few,TRBD2,TRBJ2-3,TRBV6-1
TGTGCCACCAGCAGAGAAAGAAAATCGGTACGGAAAGAAAAACTGTTTTTT,CATSRERKSVRKEKLFF,few,-,TRBJ1-4,TRBV15
TGTGCCAGCAGCCAGGAGGGGGCATCTAGCACAGATACGCAGTATTTT,CASSQEGASSTDTQYF,many,-,TRBJ2-3,TRBV7-9
TGTGCCTGGAGTGTAGAGGGGCTCTATGGCTACACCTTC,CAWSVEGLYGYTF,many,-,TRBJ1-2,TRBV30